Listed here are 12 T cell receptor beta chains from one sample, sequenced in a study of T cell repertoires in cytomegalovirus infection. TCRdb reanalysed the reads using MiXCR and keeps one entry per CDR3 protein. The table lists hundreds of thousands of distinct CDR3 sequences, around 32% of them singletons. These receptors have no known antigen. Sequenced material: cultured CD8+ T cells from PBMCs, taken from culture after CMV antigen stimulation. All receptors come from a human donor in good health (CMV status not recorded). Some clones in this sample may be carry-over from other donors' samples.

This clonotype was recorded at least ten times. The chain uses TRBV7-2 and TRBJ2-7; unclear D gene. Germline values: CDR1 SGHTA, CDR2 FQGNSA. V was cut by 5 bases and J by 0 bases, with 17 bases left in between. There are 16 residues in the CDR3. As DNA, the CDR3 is TGTGCCAGCAGCGCGTCCGGTTTCCACAGCTCCTACGAGCAGTACTTC. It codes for CASSASGFHSSYEQYF. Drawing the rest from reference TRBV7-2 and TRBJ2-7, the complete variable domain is GAGVSQSPSNKVTEKGKDVELRCDPISGHTALYWYRQSLGQGLEFLIYFQGNSAPDKSGLPSDRFSAERTGGSVSTLTIQRTQQEDSAVYLCASSASGFHSSYEQYFGPGTRLTVT.

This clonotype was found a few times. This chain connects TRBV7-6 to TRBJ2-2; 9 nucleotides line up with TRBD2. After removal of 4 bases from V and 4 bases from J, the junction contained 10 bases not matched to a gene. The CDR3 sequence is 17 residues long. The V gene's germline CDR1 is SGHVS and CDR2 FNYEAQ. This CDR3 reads CASSSSSGGPFTGELFF. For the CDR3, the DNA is TGTGCCAGCAGCTCGAGTAGCGGGGGTCCATTCACCGGGGAGCTGTTTTTT.

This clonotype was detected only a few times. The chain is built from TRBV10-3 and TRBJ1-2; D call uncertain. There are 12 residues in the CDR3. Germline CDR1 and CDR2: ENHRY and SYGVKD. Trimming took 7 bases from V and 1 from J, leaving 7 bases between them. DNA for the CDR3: TGTGCCATCAAAACCATTAACTATGGCTACACCTTC. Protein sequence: CAIKTINYGYTF.

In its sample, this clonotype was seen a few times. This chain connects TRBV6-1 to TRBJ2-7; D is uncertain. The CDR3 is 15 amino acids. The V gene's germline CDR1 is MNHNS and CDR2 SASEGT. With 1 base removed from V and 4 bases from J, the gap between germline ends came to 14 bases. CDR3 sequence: CASSEESGPVYEQYF. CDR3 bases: TGTGCCAGCAGTGAAGAGAGTGGACCGGTGTACGAGCAGTACTTC.

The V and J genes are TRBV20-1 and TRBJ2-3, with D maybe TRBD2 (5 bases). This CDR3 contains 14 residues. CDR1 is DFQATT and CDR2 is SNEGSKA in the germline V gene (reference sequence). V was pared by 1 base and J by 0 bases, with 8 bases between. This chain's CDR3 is CSARGETSTDTQYF. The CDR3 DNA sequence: TGCAGTGCTAGAGGGGAGACTAGCACAGATACGCAGTATTTT.

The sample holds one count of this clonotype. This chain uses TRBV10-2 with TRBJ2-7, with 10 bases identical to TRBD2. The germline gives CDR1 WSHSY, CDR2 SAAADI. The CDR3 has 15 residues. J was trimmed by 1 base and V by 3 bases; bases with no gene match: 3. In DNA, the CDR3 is TGCGCCAGCAGTGACCGGACTAGCGGTTCCTACGAGCAGTACTTC. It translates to CASSDRTSGSYEQYF.

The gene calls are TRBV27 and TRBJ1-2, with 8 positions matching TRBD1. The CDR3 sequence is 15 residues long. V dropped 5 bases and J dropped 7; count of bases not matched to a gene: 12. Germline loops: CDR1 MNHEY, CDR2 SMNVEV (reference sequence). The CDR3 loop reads CASSPRTGRYLGYTF. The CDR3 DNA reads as TGTGCCAGCAGTCCAAGGACAGGGAGGTATCTTGGCTACACCTTC.

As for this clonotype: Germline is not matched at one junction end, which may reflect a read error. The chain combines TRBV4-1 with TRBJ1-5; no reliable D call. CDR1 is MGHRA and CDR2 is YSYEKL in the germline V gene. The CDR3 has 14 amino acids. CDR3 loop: CANSHPSSYQPQHF. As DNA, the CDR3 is TGCGCCAACAGCCACCCAAGCTCCTATCAGCCCCAGCATTTT.

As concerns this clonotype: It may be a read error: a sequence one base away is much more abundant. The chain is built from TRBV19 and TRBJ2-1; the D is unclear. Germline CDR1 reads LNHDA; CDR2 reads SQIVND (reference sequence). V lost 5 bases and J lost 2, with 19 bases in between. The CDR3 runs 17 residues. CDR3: CASSPQVRKIAYNEQFF. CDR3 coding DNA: TGTGCCAGTAGTCCCCAGGTGAGGAAGATCGCCTACAATGAGCAGTTCTTC.

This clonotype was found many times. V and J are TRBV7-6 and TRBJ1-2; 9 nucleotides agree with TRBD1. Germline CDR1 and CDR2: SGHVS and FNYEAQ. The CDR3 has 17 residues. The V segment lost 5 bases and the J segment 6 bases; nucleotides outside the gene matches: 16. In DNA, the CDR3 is TGTGCCAGCAGCCGATACCTAGCGGGACAGGGATTTGATGGCTACACCTTC. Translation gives CASSRYLAGQGFDGYTF.

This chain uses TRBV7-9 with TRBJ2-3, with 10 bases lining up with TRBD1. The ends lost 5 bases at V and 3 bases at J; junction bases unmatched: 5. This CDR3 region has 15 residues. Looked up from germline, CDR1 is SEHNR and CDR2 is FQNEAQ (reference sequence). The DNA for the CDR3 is TGTGCCAGCAGCCACAGGGACAGGGGTACAGATACGCAGTATTTT. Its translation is CASSHRDRGTDTQYF.

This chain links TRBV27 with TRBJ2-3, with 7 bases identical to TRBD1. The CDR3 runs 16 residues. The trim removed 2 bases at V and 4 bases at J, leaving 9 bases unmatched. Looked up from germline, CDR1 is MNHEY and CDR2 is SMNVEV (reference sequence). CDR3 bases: TGTGCCAGCAGTTTAAGCCCGACAGGGTTCGCAGATACGCAGTATTTT. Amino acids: CASSLSPTGFADTQYF.